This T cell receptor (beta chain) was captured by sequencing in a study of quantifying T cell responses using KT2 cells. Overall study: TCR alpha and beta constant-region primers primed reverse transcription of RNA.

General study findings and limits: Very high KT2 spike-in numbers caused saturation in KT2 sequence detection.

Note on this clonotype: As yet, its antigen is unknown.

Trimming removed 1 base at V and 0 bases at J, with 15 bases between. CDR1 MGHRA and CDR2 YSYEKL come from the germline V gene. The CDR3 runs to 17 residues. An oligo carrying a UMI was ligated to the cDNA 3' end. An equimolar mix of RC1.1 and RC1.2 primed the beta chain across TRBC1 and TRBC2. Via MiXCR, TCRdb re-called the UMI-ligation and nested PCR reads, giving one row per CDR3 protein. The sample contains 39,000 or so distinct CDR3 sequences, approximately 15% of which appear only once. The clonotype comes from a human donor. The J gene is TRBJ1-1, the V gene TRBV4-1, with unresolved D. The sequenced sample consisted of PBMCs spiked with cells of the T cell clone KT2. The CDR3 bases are TGCGCCAGCAGCCAAGGTAATGGTCAACCCATGAACACTGAAGCTTTCTTT. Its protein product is CASSQGNGQPMNTEAFF.